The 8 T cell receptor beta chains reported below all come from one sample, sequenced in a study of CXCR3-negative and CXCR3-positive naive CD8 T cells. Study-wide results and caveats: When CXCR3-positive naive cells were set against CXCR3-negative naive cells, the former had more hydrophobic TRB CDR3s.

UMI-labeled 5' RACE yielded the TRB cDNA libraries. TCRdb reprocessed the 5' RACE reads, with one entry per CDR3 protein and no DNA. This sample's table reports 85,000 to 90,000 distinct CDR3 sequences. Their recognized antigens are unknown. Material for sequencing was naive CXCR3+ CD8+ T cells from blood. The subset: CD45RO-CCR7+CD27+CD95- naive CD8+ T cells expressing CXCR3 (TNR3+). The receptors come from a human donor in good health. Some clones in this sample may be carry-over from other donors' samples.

The chain's CDR3 is CASSFTAQETQYF. V and J are TRBV12-3 or TRBV12-4 and TRBJ2-5. The CDR3 totals 13 residues.

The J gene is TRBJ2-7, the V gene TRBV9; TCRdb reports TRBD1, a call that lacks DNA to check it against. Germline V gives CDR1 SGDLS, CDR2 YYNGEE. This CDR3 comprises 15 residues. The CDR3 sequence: CASSATGTGYYEQYF.

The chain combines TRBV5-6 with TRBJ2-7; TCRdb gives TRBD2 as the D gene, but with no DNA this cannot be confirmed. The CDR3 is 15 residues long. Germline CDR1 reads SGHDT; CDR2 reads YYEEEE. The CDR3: CASSSLAGGVYEQYF.

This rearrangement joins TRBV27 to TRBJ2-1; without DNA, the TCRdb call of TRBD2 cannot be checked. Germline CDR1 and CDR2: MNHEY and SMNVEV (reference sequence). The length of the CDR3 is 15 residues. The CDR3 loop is CASSYGLAGLDEQFF.

The CDR3 loop is CASSYRPSGYNEQFF. The chain links TRBV6-2 or TRBV6-3 to TRBJ2-1; TCRdb's D gene call, TRBD2, goes unchecked for lack of DNA. The CDR3 extends over 15 amino acids. Germline lookup yields CDR1 MNHEY and CDR2 SVGEGT.

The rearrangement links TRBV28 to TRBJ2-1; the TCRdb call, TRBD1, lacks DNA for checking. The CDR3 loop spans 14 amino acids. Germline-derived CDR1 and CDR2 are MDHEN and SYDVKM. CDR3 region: CATSTGAGYNEQFF.

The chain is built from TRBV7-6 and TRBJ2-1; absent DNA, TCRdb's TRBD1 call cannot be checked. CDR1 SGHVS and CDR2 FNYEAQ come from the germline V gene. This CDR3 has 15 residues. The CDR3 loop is CASSPDPGQGKEQFF.

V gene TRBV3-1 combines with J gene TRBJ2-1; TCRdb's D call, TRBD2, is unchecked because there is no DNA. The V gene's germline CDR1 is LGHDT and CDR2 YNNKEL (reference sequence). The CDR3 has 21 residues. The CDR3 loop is CASSQEDPAGATPSSYNEQFF.